This T cell receptor (beta chain) emerged from a study of OX40 agonist ivuxolimab in advanced cancers. Describing the broader study: The costimulatory receptor OX40 (CD134) was targeted by ivuxolimab, a fully human IgG2 agonistic monoclonal antibody. Intravenous ivuxolimab was administered to patients every 2 weeks at six dose levels: 0.01, 0.1, 0.3, 1.5, 3 and 10 mg/kg. Of the approximately 54 dose-escalation patients, hepatocellular carcinoma was present in about 19, melanoma in around 15, renal cell carcinoma in 9 and head and neck cancer in 9. In the dose-escalation cohort, more than 80% of patients were male, and the mean age was 60 years with a range of 23 to 79. Patients were allowed to have had prior anti-PD-1, anti-PD-L1 or anti-CTLA-4 therapy, and approximately 40% of the dose-escalation patients had been treated with checkpoint inhibitors. Partial responses occurred in three dose-escalation patients, of whom one had hepatocellular carcinoma and two had cutaneous melanoma. The purpose of peripheral TCRbeta sequencing was to test whether ivuxolimab changed TCR sequence diversity and led to clonal T-cell expansion. The paper covers the monotherapy dose-escalation part of the phase I ivuxolimab trial, which included N of about 50 patients. Paper-wide results and their limitations: Low levels of normalized T-cell clonal expansion were also shown by some nonresponding patients. After ivuxolimab, expanded clones were on average more numerous among CD8+ T cells than among CD4+ T cells. In partial responders in the 0.1-3.0 mg/kg groups, normalized peripheral clonal expansion was found to be among the lowest, especially among CD8+ T cells. Antigen specificity was not determined for the clonally expanded peripheral T cells. Clonal expansion of both CD4+ and CD8+ blood T cells was observed from baseline to week 6 at doses 0.1 to 3.0 mg/kg.

The trial excluded patients who had a history of autoimmune disease or who were on systemic immunosuppression. In every dose cohort, peripheral blood was drawn for TCR sequencing at baseline, cycle 4 day 1, and cycle 7 day 1. Samples came from an open-label, multicenter, first-in-human phase I dose-escalation trial of ivuxolimab. The trial enrolled adults with locally advanced or metastatic head and neck squamous cell, hepatocellular, melanoma or renal cell carcinoma. Before TCR sequencing, CD4+ and CD8+ T cells were separately sorted from peripheral blood. Genomic DNA was extracted from sorted cells for sequencing of the TCRbeta CDR3 region. The immunoSEQ Assay was used to sequence the TCRbeta CDR3 regions. What TCRdb holds here is the immuneACCESS table cut down to in-frame rearrangements. Part of the clones is not present; checked against another copy, under half of the missing clones reflect an unresolved V gene, and the others are unexplained. The sample table shows 55,000 to 70,000 clones, and around nine tenths are seen once. About 1.3% of the sample belongs to the ten largest clones.

Deletion took 9 bases off V and 0 bases off J, with a span of 20 bases between the germline ends. CDR1 is given as SEHNR and CDR2 as FQNEAQ, both from the germline V gene (reference sequence). CDR3 length: 16 amino acids, cysteine to phenylalanine. The only DNA kept is the CDR3, 48 bases in frame from the first base. With regard to this clone: Its antigen is currently not known. Base qualities were left out, and no much larger clone turns up one base away. This CDR3 is also generated by other DNA sequences in the sample.

This clonotype was sampled from an adult with an advanced solid tumor such as melanoma, head and neck, liver or kidney cancer. Here the chain combines TRBV7-9 and TRBJ2-5, with the D call tentatively TRBD1 or TRBD2, each fitting 6 bases. Source: CD4+ or CD8+ T cells sorted from blood, taken in a trial of the OX40 agonist ivuxolimab. This receptor carries the CDR3 CASSLGSGGHQETQYF. At the DNA level, the sequence is TGTGCCAGTAGCCTAGGGTCTGGGGGGCACCAAGAGACCCAGTACTTC.